One TCR beta chain is described in this entry. The study ran its PCR with 60 Vbeta and 13 Jbeta primers. In the study's own analysis: The authors later counted around 80 million unique TCR beta chains, some 9.9 million of them shared. The protocol was immunoSEQ multiplex PCR, while the TCRdb copy is restricted to in-frame clones and leaves out a portion. V, J and clone size are those of that table, while D and trimming were read from the DNA. The sample has 150,000 to 200,000 clones; around 75% are singletons. The record originates from a study of cytomegalovirus exposure and HLA in healthy donors. The germline gives CDR1 SGDLS, CDR2 YYNGEE. The CDR3 loop spans 15 amino acids.

The rearrangement joins TRBV9 to TRBJ2-5; tentative D call: TRBD2 (6 bases). Near its end, the DNA agrees better with TRBJ2-7, so the J call may be wrong. Specimen: PBMCs. The source of this sequence is a woman in her thirties or forties in good health and CMV-seropositive. CDR3 protein: CASSVGAGTSYEQYF. As DNA, the CDR3 is TGTGCCAGCAGCGTAGGAGCAGGGACTTCCTACGAGCAGTACTTC.